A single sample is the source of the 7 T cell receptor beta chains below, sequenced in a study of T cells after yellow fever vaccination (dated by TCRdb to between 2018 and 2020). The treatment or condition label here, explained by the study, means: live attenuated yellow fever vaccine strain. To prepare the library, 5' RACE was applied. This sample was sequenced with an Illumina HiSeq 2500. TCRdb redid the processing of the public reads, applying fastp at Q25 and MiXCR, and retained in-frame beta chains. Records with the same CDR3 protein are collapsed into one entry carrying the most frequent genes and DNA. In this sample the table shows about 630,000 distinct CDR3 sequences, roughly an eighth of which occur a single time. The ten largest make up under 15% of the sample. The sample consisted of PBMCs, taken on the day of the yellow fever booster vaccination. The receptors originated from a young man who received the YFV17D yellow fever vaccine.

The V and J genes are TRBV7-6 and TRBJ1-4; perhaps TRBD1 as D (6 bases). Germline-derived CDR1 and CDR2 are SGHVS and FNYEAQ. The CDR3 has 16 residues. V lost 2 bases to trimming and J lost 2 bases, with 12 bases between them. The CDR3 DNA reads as TGTGCCAGCAGCTTATCCCAGGGGCGGACTAATGAAAAACTGTTTTTT. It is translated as CASSLSQGRTNEKLFF.

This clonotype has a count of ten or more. CDR3 coding DNA: TGCGCCAGCAGCCACCGGAGGGCTGCGGGAACGAAGCAGTTCTTC. Translated, it gives CASSHRRAAGTKQFF. The chain recombines TRBV4-3 with TRBJ2-1; tentatively, D is TRBD2 (6 bases). This CDR3 spans 15 amino acids. Trimming removed 3 bases from V and 11 bases from J, with 20 bases in between. Germline V CDR1 and CDR2: LGHNA, YSLEER.

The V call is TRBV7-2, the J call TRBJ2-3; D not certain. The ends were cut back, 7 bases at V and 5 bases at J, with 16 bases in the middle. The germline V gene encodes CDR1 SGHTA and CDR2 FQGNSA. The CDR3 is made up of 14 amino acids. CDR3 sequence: CASTQVNYQDTQYF. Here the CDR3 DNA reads TGTGCCAGCACCCAAGTGAACTACCAAGATACGCAGTATTTT.

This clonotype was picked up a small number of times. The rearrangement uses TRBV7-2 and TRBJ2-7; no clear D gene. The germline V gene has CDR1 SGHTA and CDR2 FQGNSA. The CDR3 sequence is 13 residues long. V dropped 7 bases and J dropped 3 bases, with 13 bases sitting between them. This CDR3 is CASNHGALYEQYF. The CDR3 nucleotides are TGTGCCAGCAACCACGGAGCCCTCTACGAGCAGTACTTC. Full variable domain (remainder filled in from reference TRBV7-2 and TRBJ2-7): GAGVSQSPSNKVTEKGKDVELRCDPISGHTALYWYRQSLGQGLEFLIYFQGNSAPDKSGLPSDRFSAERTGGSVSTLTIQRTQQEDSAVYLCASNHGALYEQYFGPGTRLTVT.

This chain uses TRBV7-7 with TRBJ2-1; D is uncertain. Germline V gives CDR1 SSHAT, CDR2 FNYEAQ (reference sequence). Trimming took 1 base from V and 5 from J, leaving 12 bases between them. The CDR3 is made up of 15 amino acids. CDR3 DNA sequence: TGTGCCAGCAGCTTAGGTACTACGCCTGACAATGAGCAGTTCTTC. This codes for CASSLGTTPDNEQFF.

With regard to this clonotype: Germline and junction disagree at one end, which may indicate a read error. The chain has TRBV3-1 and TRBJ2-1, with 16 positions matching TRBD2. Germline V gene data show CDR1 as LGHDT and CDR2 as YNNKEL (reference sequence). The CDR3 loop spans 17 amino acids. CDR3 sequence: CASCQERGLAGGNEQFF. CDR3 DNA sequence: TGTGCCAGCTGCCAAGAGAGGGGACTAGCGGGAGGGAATGAGCAGTTCTTC.

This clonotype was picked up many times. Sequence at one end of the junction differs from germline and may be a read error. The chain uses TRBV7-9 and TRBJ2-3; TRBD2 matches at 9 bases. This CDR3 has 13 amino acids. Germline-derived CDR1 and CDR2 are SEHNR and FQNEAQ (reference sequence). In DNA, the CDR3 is TGTGCCAGCAGCCCACCGGGACTAGCCGAGGGGAATTTT. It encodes CASSPPGLAEGNF. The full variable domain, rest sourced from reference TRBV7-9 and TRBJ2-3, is DTGVSQNPRHKITKRGQNVTFRCDPISEHNRLYWYRQTLGQGPEFLTYFQNEAQLEKSRLLSDRFSAERPKGSFSTLEIQRTEQGDSAMYLCASSPPGLAEGNFGPGTRLTVL.